This entry is about one TCR beta chain. The CDR3 contains 11 residues. Trimming stripped 6 bases from V and 6 bases from J, with 6 bases between. Germline-derived CDR1 and CDR2 are MNHEY and SMNVEV (reference sequence). This specimen belongs to a study of blood T cell repertoires in COVID-19. Study at large: The origin of the acute and convalescent COVID-19 samples was the United States, Italy and Spain. From T cells, B-cell-depleted T cells, or PBMCs came the material, which was cDNA or gDNA.

In the authors' workflow: It was from reference gene primer amplification that nucleated cell counts were estimated. Using immunoSEQ multiplex PCR, the repertoire was profiled, and TCRdb retains in-frame clones only, with some absent. V and J calls and clone size are given by that table; D and trimming were obtained from the DNA. The profile shows 210,000 or so clones, approximately 80% of them singletons. This clonotype was obtained from a man between 45 and 60 years old who had recovered from COVID-19. Sequencing input: peripheral blood. This chain joins TRBV27 and TRBJ2-1; D gene uncertain. The chain's CDR3 is CASSRTNEQFF. The CDR3 region has the DNA TGTGCCAGCAGCAGAACCAATGAGCAGTTCTTC.